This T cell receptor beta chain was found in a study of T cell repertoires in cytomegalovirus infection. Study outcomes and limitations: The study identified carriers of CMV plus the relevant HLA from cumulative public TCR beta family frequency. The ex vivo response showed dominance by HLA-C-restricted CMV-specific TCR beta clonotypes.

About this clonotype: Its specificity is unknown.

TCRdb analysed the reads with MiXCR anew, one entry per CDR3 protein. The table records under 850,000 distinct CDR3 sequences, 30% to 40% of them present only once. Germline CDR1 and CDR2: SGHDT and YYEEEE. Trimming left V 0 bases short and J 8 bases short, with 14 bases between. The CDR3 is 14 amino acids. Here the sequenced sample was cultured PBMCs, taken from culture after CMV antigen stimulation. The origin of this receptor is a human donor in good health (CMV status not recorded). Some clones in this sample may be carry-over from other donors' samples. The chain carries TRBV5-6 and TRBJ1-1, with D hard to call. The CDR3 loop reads CASSLGSGSGEAFF. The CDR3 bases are TGTGCCAGCAGCTTGGGATCTGGATCAGGCGAAGCTTTCTTT.